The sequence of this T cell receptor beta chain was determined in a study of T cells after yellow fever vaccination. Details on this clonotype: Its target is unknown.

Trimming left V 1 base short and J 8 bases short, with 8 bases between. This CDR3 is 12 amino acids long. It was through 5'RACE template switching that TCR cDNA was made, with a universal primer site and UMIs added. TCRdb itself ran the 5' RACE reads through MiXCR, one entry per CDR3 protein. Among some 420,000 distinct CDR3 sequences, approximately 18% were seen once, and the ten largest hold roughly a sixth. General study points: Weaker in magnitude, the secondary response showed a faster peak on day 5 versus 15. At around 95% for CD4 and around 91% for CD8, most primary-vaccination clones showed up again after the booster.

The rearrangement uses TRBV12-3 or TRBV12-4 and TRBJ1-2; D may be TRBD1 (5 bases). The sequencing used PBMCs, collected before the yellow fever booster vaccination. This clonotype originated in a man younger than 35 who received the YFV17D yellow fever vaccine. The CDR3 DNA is TGTGCCAGCAGTTTAGGGGGGAGGGGCTACACCTTC. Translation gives CASSLGGRGYTF.